The present entry profiles one T cell receptor (beta chain) with its context. Which cohort a participant joined came from the clinical history participants gave. How the authors handled the data: Amplified reference gene primers provided the basis for estimating nucleated cell counts. Clones were read by immunoSEQ multiplex PCR, and TCRdb kept only the in-frame ones, dropping some. V and J calls and clone size are copied from that table; D and trimming were computed from the DNA. Of some 390,000 clones in the sample, 75% to 90% were seen once. This entry belongs to a study of blood T cell repertoires in COVID-19. This clonotype was obtained from a man younger than 40 who had recovered from COVID-19. The material sequenced was PBMCs or T cells enriched from blood (not recorded which).

CDR3 in DNA: TGTGCCGGTGTATCCCCACAGTTAGCCTACGAGCAGTACTTC. It is translated as CAGVSPQLAYEQYF. The chain has TRBV30 and TRBJ2-7; D unresolved. Trimming shortened V by 8 bases and J by 2 bases, and 19 bases separated the two germline ends. CDR3 length equals 14 residues. Per the germline V gene, CDR1 is GTSNPN and CDR2 is SVGIG (reference sequence).